Given below is one T cell receptor beta chain in context. TEMRA cells were FACS-enriched and CD8+ and CD4+ T cells negatively isolated. The sample is drawn from a study of CD8 T cells in Susac syndrome. Overall study: Clinically active disease was present in over five of the sequenced Susac syndrome patients. Under ten of these patients were in remission.

When the RNA was reverse transcribed, random hexamers were used with an input of about 0.45 to 1 ug. Amplification of TCR beta CDR3 by immunoSEQ multiplex PCR spanned 54 Vbeta and 13 Jbeta. TCRdb processed the immunoSEQ multiplex PCR reads anew with MiXCR; each CDR3 protein has one entry. The sample shows about 200,000 distinct CDR3 sequences, 75% to 95% of them seen only once. The CDR3 covers 12 residues. Germline assignment: CDR1 SGHRS and CDR2 YFSETQ. With 5 bases removed from V and 6 bases from J, the gap between germline ends came to 11 bases. V usage is TRBV5-1 and J usage is TRBJ1-2; D unresolved. The material sequenced was CD4+ T cells from PBMCs. This clonotype originated in a human donor with Susac syndrome. The CDR3: CASSADGHGYTF. For the CDR3, the DNA is TGCGCCAGCAGTGCGGACGGCCATGGCTACACCTTC.